This TCR beta chain was sequenced for a study of blood T cell repertoires in COVID-19 (dated by TCRdb to the early 2020s). Regarding the complete study: Samples covering the acute and convalescent phases of COVID-19 were provided by collaborators in the United States, Italy and Spain. The repertoires were made available in a free public database intended to serve as a resource for research on the immune response to SARS-CoV-2. The samples were drawn from the first 160 participants of the ongoing ImmuneRACE study and from 1,254 subjects provided by 6 global collaborators. Where HLA class I and class II types were available, the types were taken from metadata supplied by the sample provider, not from assay-based typing. The prospective study material was composed of cDNA or gDNA derived from T cells, B-cell-depleted T cells, or PBMCs. Deeply sampled blood TCRbeta repertoires from subjects exposed to, actively infected with, or recovered from COVID-19 were included in the dataset. Sample metadata almost always included a de-identified subject ID, COVID-19 status, age in years and sex.

One collaborating source in Seattle enrolled patients while the patients were actively infected and followed the patients over time throughout the course of disease. Collaborating institutions collected whole blood in K2EDTA tubes following their own protocols. For TCRbeta analysis, collaborator samples were shipped as frozen whole blood, as isolated PBMCs, or as DNA extracted from either sample type. About this clone: The target of this receptor is not known. There are no base qualities to consult, and no much larger clone falls within one base.

General conclusions and limits of the study: Clinical and demographic metadata were provided uncurated, with the amount varying by source and participant.

TCRbeta CDR3 regions were amplified from genomic DNA by means of the immunoSEQ Assay, a bias-controlled multiplex PCR. Turning to the authors' computational methods: Within the assay, amplification of reference gene primers was used to estimate how many nucleated cells each sample contained. Sequence reads were collapsed and filtered to measure the absolute abundance of every unique TCRbeta CDR3 rearrangement. Productive Simpson clonality was computed per sample as the square root of Simpson's diversity index over productive rearrangements. TCRdb stores this immuneACCESS table with in-frame sequences only. Part of the clones is absent; in the studies checked, under half of the shortfall reflects unresolved V genes, and no reason is known for the rest. V and J calls and clone size are as listed in that table; D and trimming were resolved from the DNA. This sample has about 89,000 clones in its table, and 78% of those were observed once. In total, the top ten clones hold 6.3% of the sample.

The sample taken for sequencing was peripheral blood. The receptor was isolated from a man in his 70s with COVID-19, enrolled during active disease.

The CDR3 is CASQDRGRMNTEAFF. Read as DNA, the sequence is TGTGCCAGCCAGGACAGGGGACGCATGAACACTGAAGCTTTCTTT. Here the chain combines TRBV19 and TRBJ1-1, with 9 bases matching TRBD1. The germline V gene (reference sequence) gives CDR1 as LNHDA and CDR2 as SQIVND. Trimming leaves V shorter by 9 bases and J shorter by 0 bases, with the junction holding 8 bases beyond the gene matches. Taken from cysteine to phenylalanine, the CDR3 has 15 residues. Just the 45-base CDR3 DNA is kept, in frame starting at base 1.